This T cell receptor beta chain was documented in a study of radiotherapy plus CTLA-4 blockade in lung cancer. For the study at large: Objective responses arose in roughly 17% of patients, and approximately 31% experienced disease control.

Receiving focal radiation plus CTLA-4 blockade with ipilimumab were patients who had chemo-refractory metastatic non-small-cell lung cancer. This table comes from immunoSEQ multiplex PCR, and its TCRdb copy is limited to in-frame clones, with some not included. Among 80,000 to 100,000 clones listed, 70% to 90% were seen once. Concerning this clone: Its antigen is unidentified.

General observations from the study: Among reported predictors of response, early blood T cell clone dynamics with interferon-beta performed best. An expansion of tumor-derived TCR clones occurred in blood after radiotherapy plus ipilimumab.

The CDR3 contains 16 residues. The V gene's germline CDR1 is SEHNR and CDR2 FQNEAQ (reference sequence). Trimming shortened V by 2 bases and J by 6 bases, and 17 bases separated the two germline ends. The material sequenced was peripheral blood, taken from a patient treated with radiotherapy plus ipilimumab. The TCR comes from a human donor with non-small cell lung cancer that progressed on radiotherapy plus ipilimumab. The chain couples TRBV7-9 to TRBJ2-1; tentatively, D is TRBD2 (6 bases). Here the CDR3 DNA reads TGTGCCAGCAGCTTACGGCGGGGCCCAGCGGGCAATGAGCAGTTCTTC. This codes for CASSLRRGPAGNEQFF.